This T cell receptor beta chain was captured in a study of cytomegalovirus exposure and HLA in healthy donors. This PCR relied on a set of 60 Vbeta primers and 13 Jbeta primers. Here immunoSEQ multiplex PCR was the method, and the copy in TCRdb shows in-frame clones only, minus some. The table shows roughly 100,000 clones, with 60% to 80% occurring only once. Note on this clone: What it binds is not known.

The study, taken as a whole, reports: Cytomegalovirus association was assigned to about 180 TCR beta chains.

The V end lost 8 bases, the J end lost 0 bases, and 21 bases lay between the germline ends. Germline loops: CDR1 ENHRY, CDR2 SYGVKD. The CDR3 spans 17 residues. The TCR was taken from a man aged 25-45 years in good health and CMV-seronegative. The sample taken for sequencing was PBMCs. This chain connects TRBV10-3 to TRBJ2-3; D ambiguous. The DNA for the CDR3 is TGTGCCATCTCCTCCTCGGTCGGGTCCCAAAGCACAGATACGCAGTATTTT. Protein: CAISSSVGSQSTDTQYF.